The 10 T cell receptor beta chains below come from one sample, sequenced in a study of blood T cell repertoires in COVID-19 (dated by TCRdb to the early 2020s). Library creation used the immunoSEQ multiplex PCR assay. This immuneACCESS table, as held by TCRdb, lists in-frame sequences with V and J called but not all clones. Of the missing ones, under half trace to an unresolved V gene in checked studies; the others have no known cause. The sample includes more than 200,000 clones, with approximately 91% observed a single time. The ten largest make up around 2.9% of the sample. Sequenced: peripheral blood. These TCRs come from a woman aged 60-75 years with acute or convalescent COVID-19.

The genes are TRBV12-1 and TRBJ2-7; the table's D gene call, TRBD1, was not cross checked with the DNA. TRBV12-1 is classified as a pseudogene. The CDR3 loop spans 20 amino acids. CDR3 in DNA: TGTGCCAGCAGCTTTCCGGGGTTGATGGTCCCGGGACAGGGGGCCTACGAGCAGTACTTC. Its translation is CASSFPGLMVPGQGAYEQYF.

This clone was detected many times. The chain links TRBV6-6 to TRBJ1-1, with 7 bases matching TRBD1. The CDR3 runs 14 residues. V was clipped by 7 bases and J by 4 bases; unmatched bases: 9. Germline values: CDR1 MNHNY, CDR2 SVGAGI (reference sequence). The CDR3 nucleotides are TGTGCCAGCACTCCAGGGGGGTTGGCCACTGAAGCTTTCTTT. It codes for CASTPGGLATEAFF.

The chain uses TRBV19 and TRBJ1-1; D possibly corresponds to TRBD1 (5 bases). The germline V gene has CDR1 LNHDA and CDR2 SQIVND (reference sequence). The CDR3 covers 12 residues. The CDR3 coding sequence is TGTGCGATCACGGGGGGTAACACTGAAGCTTTCTTT. It is translated as CAITGGNTEAFF.

The chain recombines TRBV9 with TRBJ1-3; D ambiguous. Germline CDR1 is SGDLS and CDR2 is YYNGEE. The CDR3 totals 15 residues. V was clipped by 0 bases and J by 0 bases, with 7 bases between them. The CDR3 nucleotides read TGTGCCAGCAGCGTAGAACAGAACTCTGGAAACACCATATATTTT. It is translated as CASSVEQNSGNTIYF.

V and J are TRBV7-8 and TRBJ2-3, with 12 bases matching TRBD2. J gave up 1 base and V 8 bases, and 4 bases lay outside the gene matches. The CDR3 covers 15 residues. Per germline, CDR1 SGHVS and CDR2 FQNEAQ. The CDR3 spells CASGRLAGGTDTQYF. CDR3 in DNA: TGTGCCAGCGGGCGACTAGCGGGGGGCACAGATACGCAGTATTTT.

This chain connects TRBV6-4 to TRBJ2-2; 9 bases align to TRBD1. This CDR3 is 18 amino acids long. Germline CDR1 and CDR2: MRHNA and SNTAGT. With V trimmed by 6 bases and J by 0 bases, 11 bases remained unmatched. DNA of the CDR3: TGTGCCAGCAGCCCAGGGACAGGGACAACGTCGAACACCGGGGAGCTGTTTTTT. Translating gives CASSPGTGTTSNTGELFF.

V usage is TRBV3-1 (or the pseudogene TRBV3-2) and J usage is TRBJ1-5, with D possibly TRBD1 on 6 matching bases. This CDR3 contains 17 residues. Trimming removed 1 base from V and 7 bases from J, with 20 bases in between. Germline CDR1 and CDR2: LGHDT and YNNKEL (reference sequence). CDR3 region: CASSQASLAGEKQPQHF. CDR3 bases: TGTGCCAGCAGCCAAGCCAGTTTGGCAGGGGAGAAACAGCCCCAGCATTTT.

The chain links TRBV7-9 to TRBJ1-5, with 7 bases matching TRBD1. After removal of 3 bases from V and 3 bases from J, the junction contained 2 bases not matched to a gene. CDR1 SEHNR and CDR2 FQNEAQ come from the germline V gene (reference sequence). The CDR3 covers 14 residues. The CDR3 sequence is CASSLGQNNQPQHF. DNA for the CDR3: TGTGCCAGCAGCTTGGGACAGAACAATCAGCCCCAGCATTTT.

The chain is built from TRBV2 and TRBJ1-1, with TRBD1 matching over 7 bases. The CDR3 is made up of 14 amino acids. Germline loops: CDR1 SNHLY, CDR2 FYNNEI. V lost 7 bases and J lost 0; bases outside the gene matches: 5. Here the CDR3 reads CASIRQGLNTEAFF. CDR3 in DNA: TGTGCCAGCATCCGACAGGGACTGAACACTGAAGCTTTCTTT.

The genes are TRBV7-2 and TRBJ2-1; D is uncertain. Trimming pared 5 bases from V and 4 bases from J, leaving 12 bases between. CDR1 and CDR2 from the germline V gene are SGHTA and FQGNSA. The CDR3 spans 14 residues. CDR3 loop: CASSPAAPYNEQFF. The CDR3 DNA reads TGTGCCAGCAGCCCCGCGGCCCCTTACAATGAGCAGTTCTTC.